This is a list of T cell receptor beta chains from one sample in a study of cytomegalovirus exposure and HLA in healthy donors. Clones were sequenced by immunoSEQ multiplex PCR, and TCRdb holds only the in-frame ones, with some missing. This sample has about 150,000 clones, with over 70% found just once. Input material: PBMCs. Receptor source: a woman aged 40 to 55 in good health and CMV-seropositive. The CDR3 runs from the conserved cysteine through the conserved F or W. Each record gives: V gene, D gene, J gene, clone size, CDR3 DNA, CDR3 protein. D genes are given only for firm matches. Size values are once, few and many counts, or a class for expanded clones, and some rows have none.

V gene: TRBV6-6
D gene: NA
J gene: TRBJ1-2
clone size: NA
CDR3 DNA: TGTGCCAGCAGTTCAGGCTCACAAGGCTACACCTTC
CDR3 protein: CASSSGSQGYTF

V gene: TRBV6-5
D gene: NA
J gene: TRBJ2-7
clone size: NA
CDR3 DNA: TGTGCCAGCAGTTCCATCGGAGTGGAGCAGTACTTC
CDR3 protein: CASSSIGVEQYF

V gene: TRBV28
D gene: TRBD1
J gene: TRBJ2-7
clone size: NA
CDR3 DNA: TGTGCCAGCAGTTTCCCCCTAAGCTTACAGGGGGCGATCTCCTACGAGCAGTACTTC
CDR3 protein: CASSFPLSLQGAISYEQYF

V gene: TRBV19
D gene: NA
J gene: TRBJ2-6
clone size: NA
CDR3 DNA: TGTGCCAGTAGTATAGGCCCAGATCCTGGGGCCAACGTCCTGACTTTC
CDR3 protein: CASSIGPDPGANVLTF

V gene: TRBV27
D gene: TRBD1
J gene: TRBJ1-3
clone size: NA
CDR3 DNA: TGTGCCAGCAGTCCGAGGACAGGGAGGATAAACACCATATATTTT
CDR3 protein: CASSPRTGRINTIYF

V gene: TRBV7-9
D gene: NA
J gene: TRBJ2-2
clone size: NA
CDR3 DNA: TGTGCCAGCAGCTTAGCGATCGGACGGACATATACCGGGGAGCTGTTTTTT
CDR3 protein: CASSLAIGRTYTGELFF

V gene: TRBV4-1
D gene: NA
J gene: TRBJ2-7
clone size: NA
CDR3 DNA: TGCGCCAGCAGCCTCAGGTTGGGGGGGCTTTCTTCCTACGAGCAGTACTTC
CDR3 protein: CASSLRLGGLSSYEQYF

V gene: TRBV27
D gene: TRBD2
J gene: TRBJ2-7
clone size: NA
CDR3 DNA: TGTGCCAGCAAGTCCCTAGCGGGGTCCTACGAGCAGTACTTC
CDR3 protein: CASKSLAGSYEQYF

V gene: TRBV30
D gene: TRBD2
J gene: TRBJ2-1
clone size: once
CDR3 DNA: TGTGCCTGGAATCGTCGCGGGGGGGGTGAGCAGTTCTTC
CDR3 protein: CAWNRRGGGEQFF

V gene: TRBV4-2
D gene: NA
J gene: TRBJ1-6
clone size: NA
CDR3 DNA: TGTGCCAGCCTCCGGGATAATAATTCACCCCTCCACTTT
CDR3 protein: CASLRDNNSPLHF

V gene: TRBV19
D gene: TRBD1
J gene: TRBJ1-2
clone size: few
CDR3 DNA: TGTGCCAGTAGTATAGATCATCAGACAGGGTATGGCTACACCTTC
CDR3 protein: CASSIDHQTGYGYTF

V gene: TRBV28
D gene: NA
J gene: TRBJ2-5
clone size: few
CDR3 DNA: TGTGCCACCGAGGGGATTAGCGGACCAGAGACCCAGTACTTC
CDR3 protein: CATEGISGPETQYF

V gene: TRBV19
D gene: TRBD1
J gene: TRBJ2-3
clone size: few
CDR3 DNA: TGTGCCAGTAGCCCGCGAAGACAGGGTACAGATACGCAGTATTTT
CDR3 protein: CASSPRRQGTDTQYF

V gene: TRBV10-3
D gene: TRBD1
J gene: TRBJ2-2
clone size: NA
CDR3 DNA: TGTGCCGCTTCTGCCGGGACAGCTATCACCGGGGAGCTGTTTTTT
CDR3 protein: CAASAGTAITGELFF

V gene: TRBV7-9
D gene: NA
J gene: TRBJ2-1
clone size: few
CDR3 DNA: TGTGCCAGCAGCCGACTGGATGAGCAGTTCTTC
CDR3 protein: CASSRLDEQFF

V gene: TRBV15
D gene: NA
J gene: TRBJ1-1
clone size: NA
CDR3 DNA: TGTGCCACCAGCAGAGATCGACAGCTAGGCGGAGCTTTCTTT
CDR3 protein: CATSRDRQLGGAFF

V gene: TRBV29-1
D gene: NA
J gene: TRBJ1-2
clone size: NA
CDR3 DNA: TGCAGCGTCCGGACACCCACTAACTATGGCTACACCTTC
CDR3 protein: CSVRTPTNYGYTF

V gene: TRBV27
D gene: TRBD1
J gene: TRBJ1-6
clone size: NA
CDR3 DNA: TGTGCCAGCATGACGACAGGGGGGAATTCACCCCTCCACTTT
CDR3 protein: CASMTTGGNSPLHF

V gene: TRBV5-1
D gene: TRBD1
J gene: TRBJ1-4
clone size: NA
CDR3 DNA: TGCGCCAGCAGCTTGCGGGGGACAGAGAATGAAAAACTGTTTTTT
CDR3 protein: CASSLRGTENEKLFF

V gene: TRBV30
D gene: TRBD1
J gene: TRBJ1-2
clone size: NA
CDR3 DNA: TGTGCCTGGAGTGTTGCCGGGACAGGGAACTATGGCTACACCTTC
CDR3 protein: CAWSVAGTGNYGYTF

V gene: TRBV19
D gene: NA
J gene: TRBJ1-2
clone size: NA
CDR3 DNA: TGTGCCAGTAGTAAAGATAACCTAAACTATGGCTACACCTTC
CDR3 protein: CASSKDNLNYGYTF

V gene: TRBV4-1
D gene: NA
J gene: TRBJ2-7
clone size: NA
CDR3 DNA: TGCGCCAGCAGCCAAGGAGCGACGGAAAACGAGCAGTACTTC
CDR3 protein: CASSQGATENEQYF

V gene: TRBV29-1
D gene: NA
J gene: TRBJ1-1
clone size: once
CDR3 DNA: TGCAGCGTTGAGGGTGTTGAGGGAGGAATGAACACTGAAGCTTTCTTT
CDR3 protein: CSVEGVEGGMNTEAFF

V gene: TRBV4-3
D gene: TRBD1
J gene: TRBJ1-5
clone size: NA
CDR3 DNA: TGCGCCAGCAGCCCATACAGGGGTAATCAGCCCCAGCATTTT
CDR3 protein: CASSPYRGNQPQHF

V gene: TRBV25-1
D gene: TRBD2
J gene: TRBJ2-5
clone size: NA
CDR3 DNA: TGTGCCAGCAGTGAATTTAGCGGGGGGAACCAAGAGACCCAGTACTTC
CDR3 protein: CASSEFSGGNQETQYF

V gene: TRBV2
D gene: NA
J gene: TRBJ2-7
clone size: few
CDR3 DNA: TGTGCCAGCAGCCCCGGGACACAACCCACCTACGAGCAGTACTTC
CDR3 protein: CASSPGTQPTYEQYF

V gene: TRBV27
D gene: TRBD1
J gene: TRBJ1-1
clone size: NA
CDR3 DNA: TGTGCCAGCAGCCGCGGCGTAGGGGGCTGGACTGAAGCTTTCTTT
CDR3 protein: CASSRGVGGWTEAFF

V gene: TRBV11-1
D gene: TRBD1
J gene: TRBJ2-7
clone size: NA
CDR3 DNA: TGTGCCAGCAGCTCCCGGGCCGGGACAGGGACGTACGAGCAGTACTTC
CDR3 protein: CASSSRAGTGTYEQYF

V gene: TRBV6-5
D gene: NA
J gene: TRBJ1-3
clone size: NA
CDR3 DNA: TGTGCCAGCAGTTACCAGGGCCAAGGAAACACCATATATTTT
CDR3 protein: CASSYQGQGNTIYF